What follows are 6 T cell receptor beta chains derived from one specimen sequenced in a study of shared clonotypes between healthy human individuals. Sequencing used immunoSEQ multiplex PCR; TCRdb keeps in-frame clones, though not all of them. Found here are 2 million to 2.5 million clones, approximately 96% of them singletons; the top ten hold less than 0.15%. The source material was naive CD4+ T cells sorted from blood. Documented subset: CD45RA+ positively selected. These receptors were taken from a man between 18 and 29 years old in good health.

The chain is built from TRBV10-3 and TRBJ1-2; D is undetermined. The CDR3 has 12 amino acids. Between the trimmed V and J ends, which lost 2 bases and 8 bases, there was a span of 9 bases. Germline lookup yields CDR1 ENHRY and CDR2 SYGVKD. CDR3 in amino acids: CAISEIGRGYTF. The DNA of the CDR3 is TGTGCCATCAGTGAGATAGGGAGGGGCTACACCTTC.

The rearrangement joins TRBV30 to TRBJ1-2; D uncertain. CDR1 and CDR2 from the germline V gene are GTSNPN and SVGIG (reference sequence). The V end lost 1 base, the J end lost 3 bases, and 9 bases lay between the germline ends. The CDR3 sequence is 13 residues long. The CDR3 reads CAWSERAYYGYTF. DNA for the CDR3: TGTGCCTGGAGTGAGAGGGCCTACTATGGCTACACCTTC.

The chain recombines TRBV28 with TRBJ2-1, with D perhaps matching TRBD1 (5 bases). The CDR3 consists of 20 residues. V was pared by 3 bases and J by 0 bases, with 24 bases between. Germline V gives CDR1 MDHEN, CDR2 SYDVKM. The CDR3 coding sequence is TGTGCCAGCAGTTTCCAGATCAGGCAGAGTCGACAGAGCTCCTACAATGAGCAGTTCTTC. Translated, it gives CASSFQIRQSRQSSYNEQFF.

As regards this clone: Within the sample, other DNA sequences also encode this same CDR3. This chain joins TRBV9 and TRBJ1-3, with no clear D. CDR1 and CDR2 from the germline V gene are SGDLS and YYNGEE. V dropped 0 bases and J dropped 5 bases, with 0 bases sitting between them. This CDR3 has 11 residues. The CDR3 spells CASSVGNTIYF. For the CDR3, the DNA is TGTGCCAGCAGCGTAGGAAACACCATATATTTT.

In its sample, this clone was seen once. The rearrangement uses TRBV20-1 and TRBJ1-1; possible D gene TRBD1, 6 bases. CDR1 is DFQATT and CDR2 is SNEGSKA in the germline V gene (reference sequence). V dropped 5 bases and J dropped 11 bases, with 15 bases sitting between them. There are 11 residues in the CDR3. The chain's CDR3 is CSAADSRWAFF. CDR3 DNA: TGCAGTGCTGCGGACAGCCGCTGGGCTTTCTTT.

The chain recombines TRBV9 with TRBJ2-7, with 7 bases identical to TRBD1. In germline, CDR1 is SGDLS, CDR2 YYNGEE. The CDR3 contains 17 residues. V gave up 3 bases and J gave up 2 bases; unmatched junction bases: 14. The CDR3 DNA is TGTGCCAGCAGCGCCGCCCATCAGGGGGTCCGAGCCTACGAGCAGTACTTC. As protein: CASSAAHQGVRAYEQYF.